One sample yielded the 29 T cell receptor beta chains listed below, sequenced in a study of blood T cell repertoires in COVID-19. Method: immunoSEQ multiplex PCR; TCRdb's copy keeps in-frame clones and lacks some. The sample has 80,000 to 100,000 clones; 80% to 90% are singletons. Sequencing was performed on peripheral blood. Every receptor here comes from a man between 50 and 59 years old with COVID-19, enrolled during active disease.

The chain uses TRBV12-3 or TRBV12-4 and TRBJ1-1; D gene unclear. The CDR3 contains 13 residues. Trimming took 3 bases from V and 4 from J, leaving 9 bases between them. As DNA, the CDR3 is TGTGCCAGCAGTTTCAGAGGGATCACTGAAGCTTTCTTT. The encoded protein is CASSFRGITEAFF.

The CDR3 region is CASSLDHGNQPQHF. In nucleotides, the CDR3 is TGTGCCAGCAGCTTAGATCACGGTAATCAGCCCCAGCATTTT. The genes are TRBV11-2 and TRBJ1-5; D gene uncertain. V was pared by 0 bases and J by 4 bases, with 7 bases between. Germline V gene sequence: CDR1 SGHAT, CDR2 FQNNGV. The CDR3 has 14 residues.

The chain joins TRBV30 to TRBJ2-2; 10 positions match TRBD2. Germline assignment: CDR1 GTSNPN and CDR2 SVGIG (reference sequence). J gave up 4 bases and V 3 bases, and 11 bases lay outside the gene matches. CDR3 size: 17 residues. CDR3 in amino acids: CAWSYLPSGGVTGELFF. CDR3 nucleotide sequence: TGTGCCTGGAGCTACCTCCCCAGCGGGGGGGTCACCGGGGAGCTGTTTTTT. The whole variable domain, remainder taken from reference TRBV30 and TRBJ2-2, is SQTIHQWPATLVQPVGSPLSLECTVEGTSNPNLYWYRQAAGRGLQLLFYSVGIGQISSEVPQNLSASRPQDRQFILSSKKLLLSDSGFYLCAWSYLPSGGVTGELFFGEGSRLTVL.

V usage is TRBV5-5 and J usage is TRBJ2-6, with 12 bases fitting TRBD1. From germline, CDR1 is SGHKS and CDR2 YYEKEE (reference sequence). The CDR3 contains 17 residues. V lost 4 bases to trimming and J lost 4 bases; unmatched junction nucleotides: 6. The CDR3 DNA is TGTGCCAGCAGCCAGGGACAGGGGGCTGGAGGGGCCAACGTCCTGACTTTC. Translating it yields CASSQGQGAGGANVLTF.

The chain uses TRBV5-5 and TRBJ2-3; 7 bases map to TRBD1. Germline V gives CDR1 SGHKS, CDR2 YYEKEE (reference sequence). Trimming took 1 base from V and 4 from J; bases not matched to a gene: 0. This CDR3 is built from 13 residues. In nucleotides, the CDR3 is TGTGCCAGCAGCTTGCAGGGGGCAGATACGCAGTATTTT. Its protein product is CASSLQGADTQYF. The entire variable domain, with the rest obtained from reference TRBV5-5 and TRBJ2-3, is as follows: DAGVTQSPTHLIKTRGQQVTLRCSPISGHKSVSWYQQVLGQGPQFIFQYYEKEERGRGNFPDRFSARQFPNYSSELNVNALLLGDSALYLCASSLQGADTQYFGPGTRLTVL.

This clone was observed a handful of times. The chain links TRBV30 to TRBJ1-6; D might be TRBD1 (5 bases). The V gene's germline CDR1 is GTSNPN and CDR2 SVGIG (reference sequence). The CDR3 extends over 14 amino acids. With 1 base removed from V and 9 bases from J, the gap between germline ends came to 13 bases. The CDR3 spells CAWSGGGGGSPLHF. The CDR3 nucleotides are TGTGCCTGGAGTGGTGGCGGGGGTGGTTCACCCCTCCACTTT.

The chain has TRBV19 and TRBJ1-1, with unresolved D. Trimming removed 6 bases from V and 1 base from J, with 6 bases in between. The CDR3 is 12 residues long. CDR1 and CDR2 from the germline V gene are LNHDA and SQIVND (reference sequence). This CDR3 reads CASRIRNTEAFF. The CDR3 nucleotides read TGTGCCAGTAGGATTAGGAACACTGAAGCTTTCTTT.

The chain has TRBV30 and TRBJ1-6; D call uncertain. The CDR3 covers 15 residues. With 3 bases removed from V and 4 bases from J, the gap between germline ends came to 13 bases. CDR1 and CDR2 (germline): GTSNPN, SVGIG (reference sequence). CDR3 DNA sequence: TGTGCCTGGAGCGAGGCTGCCGGTTATAATTCACCCCTCCACTTT. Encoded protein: CAWSEAAGYNSPLHF. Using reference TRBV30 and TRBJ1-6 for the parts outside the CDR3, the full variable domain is SQTIHQWPATLVQPVGSPLSLECTVEGTSNPNLYWYRQAAGRGLQLLFYSVGIGQISSEVPQNLSASRPQDRQFILSSKKLLLSDSGFYLCAWSEAAGYNSPLHFGNGTRLTVT.

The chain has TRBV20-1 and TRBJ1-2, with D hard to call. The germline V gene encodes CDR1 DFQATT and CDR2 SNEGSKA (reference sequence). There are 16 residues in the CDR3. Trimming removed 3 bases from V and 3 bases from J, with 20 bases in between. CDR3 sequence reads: CSASGGEGRRDYGYTF. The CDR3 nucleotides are TGCAGTGCTAGTGGTGGCGAGGGTAGGAGGGACTATGGCTACACCTTC.

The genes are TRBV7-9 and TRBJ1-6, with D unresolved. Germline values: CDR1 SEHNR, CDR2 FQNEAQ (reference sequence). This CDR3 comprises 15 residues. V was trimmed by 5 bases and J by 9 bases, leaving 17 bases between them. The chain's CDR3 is CASSPPGKLSSPLHF. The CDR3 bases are TGTGCCAGCAGCCCCCCAGGAAAACTCTCTTCACCCCTCCACTTT.

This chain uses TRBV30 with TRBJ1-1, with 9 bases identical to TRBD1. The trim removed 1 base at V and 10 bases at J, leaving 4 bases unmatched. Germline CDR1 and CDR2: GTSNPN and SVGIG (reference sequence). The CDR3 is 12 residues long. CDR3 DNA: TGTGCCTGGAGTGAGCCGGGACAGGGAGCTTTCTTT. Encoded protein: CAWSEPGQGAFF. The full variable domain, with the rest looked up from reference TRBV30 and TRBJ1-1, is SQTIHQWPATLVQPVGSPLSLECTVEGTSNPNLYWYRQAAGRGLQLLFYSVGIGQISSEVPQNLSASRPQDRQFILSSKKLLLSDSGFYLCAWSEPGQGAFFGQGTRLTVV.

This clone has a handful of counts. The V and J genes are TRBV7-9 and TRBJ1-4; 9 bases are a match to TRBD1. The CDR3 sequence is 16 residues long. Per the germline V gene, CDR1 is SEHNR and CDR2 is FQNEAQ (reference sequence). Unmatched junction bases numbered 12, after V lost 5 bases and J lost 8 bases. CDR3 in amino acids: CASSPSPGQGQEKLFF. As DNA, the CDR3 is TGTGCCAGCAGCCCTTCCCCGGGACAGGGACAGGAAAAACTGTTTTTT.

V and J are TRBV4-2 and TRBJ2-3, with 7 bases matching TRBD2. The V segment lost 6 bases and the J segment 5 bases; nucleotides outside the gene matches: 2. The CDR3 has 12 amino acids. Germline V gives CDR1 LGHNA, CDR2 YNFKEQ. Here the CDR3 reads CASRGGRDTQYF. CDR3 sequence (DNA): TGTGCCAGCAGGGGAGGGCGAGATACGCAGTATTTT.

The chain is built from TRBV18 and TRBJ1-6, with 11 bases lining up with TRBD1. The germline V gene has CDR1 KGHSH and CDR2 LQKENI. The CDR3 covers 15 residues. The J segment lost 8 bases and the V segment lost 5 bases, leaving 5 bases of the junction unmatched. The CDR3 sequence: CASSSRDRGDSPLHF. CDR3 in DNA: TGTGCCAGCTCATCTCGGGACAGGGGGGATTCACCCCTCCACTTT.

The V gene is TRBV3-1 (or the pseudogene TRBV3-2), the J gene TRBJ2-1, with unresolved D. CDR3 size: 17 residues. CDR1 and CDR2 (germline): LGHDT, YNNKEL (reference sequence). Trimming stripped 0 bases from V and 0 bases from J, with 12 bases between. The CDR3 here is CASSQDHNPSSYNEQFF. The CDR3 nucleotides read TGTGCCAGCAGCCAAGACCACAACCCAAGCTCCTACAATGAGCAGTTCTTC.

The CDR3 coding sequence is TGTGCCAGCAGTGAGGACAGGGGACTGGGGTCACCCCTCCACTTT. This translates into CASSEDRGLGSPLHF. This sequence joins TRBV6-2 or TRBV6-3 and TRBJ1-6; 9 positions match TRBD1. The germline gives CDR1 MNHEY, CDR2 SVGEGT. This CDR3 has 15 amino acids. V lost 5 bases to trimming and J lost 10 bases; unmatched junction nucleotides: 9.

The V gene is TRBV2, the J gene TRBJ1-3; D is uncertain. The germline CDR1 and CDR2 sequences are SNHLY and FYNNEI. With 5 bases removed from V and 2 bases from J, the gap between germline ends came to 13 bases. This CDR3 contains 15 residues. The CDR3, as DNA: TGTGCCAGCAGTTCGGTCGTTAGAGCTGGAAACACCATATATTTT. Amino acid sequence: CASSSVVRAGNTIYF. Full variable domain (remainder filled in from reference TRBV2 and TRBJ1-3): EPEVTQTPSHQVTQMGQEVILRCVPISNHLYFYWYRQILGQKVEFLVSFYNNEISEKSEIFDDQFSVERPDGSNFTLKIRSTKLEDSAMYFCASSSVVRAGNTIYFGEGSWLTVV.

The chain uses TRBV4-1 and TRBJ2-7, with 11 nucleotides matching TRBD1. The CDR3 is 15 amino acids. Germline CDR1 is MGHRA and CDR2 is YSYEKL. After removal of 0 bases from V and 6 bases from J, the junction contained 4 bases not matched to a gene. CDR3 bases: TGCGCCAGCAGCCAAGAAGGGGACAGGGGGGCCGAGCAGTACTTC. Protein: CASSQEGDRGAEQYF.

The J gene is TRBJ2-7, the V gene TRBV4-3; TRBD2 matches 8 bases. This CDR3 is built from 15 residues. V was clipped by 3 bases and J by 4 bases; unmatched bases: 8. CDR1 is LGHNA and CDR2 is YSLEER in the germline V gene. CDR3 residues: CASSQQPGGAYEQYF. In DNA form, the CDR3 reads TGCGCCAGCAGCCAGCAACCCGGGGGGGCGTACGAGCAGTACTTC.

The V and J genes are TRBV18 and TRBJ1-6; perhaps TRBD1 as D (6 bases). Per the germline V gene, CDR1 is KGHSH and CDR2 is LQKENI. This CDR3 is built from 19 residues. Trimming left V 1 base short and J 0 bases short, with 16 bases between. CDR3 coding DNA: TGTGCCAGCTCACCACTCCCCCCGGGCAGGGGCTCCTATAATTCACCCCTCCACTTT. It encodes CASSPLPPGRGSYNSPLHF.

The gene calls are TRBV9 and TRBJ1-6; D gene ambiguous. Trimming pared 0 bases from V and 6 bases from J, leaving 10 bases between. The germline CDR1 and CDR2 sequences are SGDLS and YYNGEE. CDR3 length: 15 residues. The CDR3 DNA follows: TGTGCCAGCAGCGTAGGTAACAGAGCTAATTCACCCCTCCACTTT. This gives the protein CASSVGNRANSPLHF.

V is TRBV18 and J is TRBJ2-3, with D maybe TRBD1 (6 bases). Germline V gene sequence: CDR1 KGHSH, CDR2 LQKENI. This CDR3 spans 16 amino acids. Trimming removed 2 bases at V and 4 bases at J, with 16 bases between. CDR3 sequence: CASSPILYRESDTQYF. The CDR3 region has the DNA TGTGCCAGCTCACCAATCCTTTACAGGGAATCAGATACGCAGTATTTT.

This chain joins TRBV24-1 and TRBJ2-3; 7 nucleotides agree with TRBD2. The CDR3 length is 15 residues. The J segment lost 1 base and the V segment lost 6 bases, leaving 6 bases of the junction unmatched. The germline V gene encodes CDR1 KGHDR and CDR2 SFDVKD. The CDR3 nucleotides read TGTGCCACCAGTTTGGCAAGCGGGGGCACAGATACGCAGTATTTT. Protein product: CATSLASGGTDTQYF.

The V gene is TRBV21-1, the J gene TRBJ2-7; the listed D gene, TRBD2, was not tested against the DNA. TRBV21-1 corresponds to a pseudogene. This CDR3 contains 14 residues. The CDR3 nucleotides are TGTGCCAGCAGCAAAGGGGGAGGCTCCTACGAGCAGTACTTC. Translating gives CASSKGGGSYEQYF.

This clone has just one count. CDR3 amino acids: CASSLDLQARNSPLHF. In DNA form, the CDR3 reads TGTGCCAGCAGCTTAGATTTGCAGGCTCGTAATTCACCCCTCCACTTT. The chain carries TRBV11-2 and TRBJ1-6; D uncertain. This CDR3 contains 16 residues. The V end was cut by 0 bases, the J end by 6 bases, with 12 bases between. Germline values: CDR1 SGHAT, CDR2 FQNNGV. Filled out from reference TRBV11-2 and TRBJ1-6, the complete variable domain reads EAGVAQSPRYKIIEKRQSVAFWCNPISGHATLYWYQQILGQGPKLLIQFQNNGVVDDSQLPKDRFSAERLKGVDSTLKIQPAKLEDSAVYLCASSLDLQARNSPLHFGNGTRLTVT.

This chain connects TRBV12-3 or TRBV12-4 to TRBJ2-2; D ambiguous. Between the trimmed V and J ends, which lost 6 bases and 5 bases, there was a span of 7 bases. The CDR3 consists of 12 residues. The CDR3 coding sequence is TGTGCCAGCAGCCTCTTGACCGGGGAGCTGTTTTTT. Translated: CASSLLTGELFF.

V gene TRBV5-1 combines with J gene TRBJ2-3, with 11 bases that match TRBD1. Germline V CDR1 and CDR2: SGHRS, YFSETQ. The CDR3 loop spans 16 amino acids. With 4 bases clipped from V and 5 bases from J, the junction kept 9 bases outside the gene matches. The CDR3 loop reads CASSTGQGAFRDTQYF. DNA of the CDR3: TGCGCCAGCAGCACCGGACAGGGGGCTTTTCGAGATACGCAGTATTTT.

The CDR3 coding sequence is TGCGCCAGCAGCTTGGGGCGGGCTAGCACAGATACGCAGTATTTT. Translated: CASSLGRASTDTQYF. The chain has TRBV5-1 and TRBJ2-3; tentative D call: TRBD2 (5 bases). CDR3 length: 15 residues. The germline gives CDR1 SGHRS, CDR2 YFSETQ. Trimming left V 0 bases short and J 0 bases short, with 8 bases between.

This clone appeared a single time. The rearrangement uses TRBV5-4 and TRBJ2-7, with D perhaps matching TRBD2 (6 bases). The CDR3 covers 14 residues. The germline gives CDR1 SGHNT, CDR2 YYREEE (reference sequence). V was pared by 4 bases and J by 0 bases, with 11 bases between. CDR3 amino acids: CASSLRSGSYEQYF. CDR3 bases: TGTGCCAGCAGCCTGCGTAGCGGCTCCTACGAGCAGTACTTC.